The 18 T cell receptor beta chains listed next were all sequenced from one sample in a study of CXCR3 chemokines and chemotherapy response in bladder cancer. Each CDR3 protein gets one entry after TCRdb re-called the PCR reads with MiXCR. This sample has some 3,000 distinct CDR3 sequences; roughly a quarter occur once, and the top ten carry roughly 13%. The material was obtained from a patient whose treatment included neoadjuvant chemotherapy. These receptors were taken from a human donor with bladder cancer that did not respond to neoadjuvant chemotherapy.

This rearrangement joins TRBV20-1 to TRBJ1-2; 9 nucleotides agree with TRBD1. The germline V gene encodes CDR1 DFQATT and CDR2 SNEGSKA (reference sequence). After removal of 6 bases from V and 4 bases from J, the junction contained 9 bases not matched to a gene. CDR3 size: 14 residues. CDR3 sequence (DNA): TGCAGTGCGGAACAGGGGGCTAACCTCTATGGCTACACCTTC. It yields the protein CSAEQGANLYGYTF.

This clonotype was counted a few times. CDR3 loop: CASSYSLTSGGTYEQYF. CDR3 coding DNA: TGTGCCAGCAGTTACTCTCTGACTAGCGGGGGGACCTACGAGCAGTACTTC. The chain couples TRBV6-6 to TRBJ2-7; 13 nucleotides match TRBD2. The germline V gene encodes CDR1 MNHNY and CDR2 SVGAGI (reference sequence). CDR3 length equals 17 residues. The V gene end was trimmed by 0 bases and the J gene end by 2 bases; junction bases not matched to a gene: 4.

The chain uses TRBV6-1 and TRBJ1-5, with a possible D match to TRBD1 (5 bases). CDR3 length: 13 amino acids. Germline assignment: CDR1 MNHNS and CDR2 SASEGT. V was clipped by 7 bases and J by 6 bases, with 13 bases between them. The CDR3 spells CASMSGVTQPQHF. The DNA for the CDR3 is TGTGCCAGCATGTCGGGGGTGACTCAGCCCCAGCATTTT.

By sample fraction, this clonotype is medium-sized. The chain combines TRBV10-3 with TRBJ2-7, with 8 nucleotides matching TRBD2. CDR1 is ENHRY, CDR2 SYGVKD, per germline. Unmatched junction bases numbered 12, after V lost 2 bases and J lost 9 bases. The CDR3 spans 15 residues. CDR3 in amino acids: CAISEPAGGAEGQYF. Here the CDR3 DNA reads TGTGCCATCAGTGAGCCGGCCGGGGGGGCGGAGGGGCAGTACTTC.

By proportion, this clonotype is medium-sized. This CDR3 is CASSTPTARAGGYTF. The CDR3 nucleotides read TGTGCCAGCAGTACGCCGACAGCCAGGGCCGGGGGCTACACCTTC. V gene TRBV6-2 or TRBV6-3 combines with J gene TRBJ1-2, with a possible D match to TRBD1 (5 bases). The V gene lost 5 bases and the J gene lost 8 bases, with 21 bases spanning the gap. This CDR3 has 15 amino acids. The germline gives CDR1 MNHEY, CDR2 SVGEGT.

By share, this clonotype counts as medium-sized. This chain joins TRBV18 and TRBJ1-2; D gene uncertain. Trimming stripped 2 bases from V and 2 bases from J, with 12 bases between. Germline loops: CDR1 KGHSH, CDR2 LQKENI. The CDR3 consists of 15 residues. CDR3: CASSPGSNPNYGYTF. CDR3 nucleotides: TGTGCCAGCTCACCAGGGTCCAACCCAAACTATGGCTACACCTTC.

As concerns this clonotype: A far larger clone is one nucleotide away, so this likely arose from a read error. The chain employs TRBV29-1 and TRBJ2-7; possibly TRBD1 for D (6 bases). Germline CDR1 reads SQVTM; CDR2 reads ANQGSEA. With 4 bases removed from V and 7 bases from J, the gap between germline ends came to 14 bases. This CDR3 spans 12 amino acids. The CDR3 is CSVARQDNEQYF. Here the CDR3 DNA reads TGCAGCGTTGCTCGACAGGACAATGAGCAGTACTTC.

This clonotype came up many times. The V and J genes are TRBV7-9 and TRBJ2-5; 8 bases fit TRBD2. The ends lost 3 bases at V and 1 base at J; junction bases unmatched: 10. Germline V gene data show CDR1 as SEHNR and CDR2 as FQNEAQ (reference sequence). This CDR3 has 17 residues. The CDR3 nucleotides are TGTGCCAGCAGCTTCTCCTTGAGCGGGGGCCCCCAAGAGACCCAGTACTTC. This encodes CASSFSLSGGPQETQYF. Variable domain in full (rest from reference TRBV7-9 and TRBJ2-5): DTGVSQNPRHKITKRGQNVTFRCDPISEHNRLYWYRQTLGQGPEFLTYFQNEAQLEKSRLLSDRFSAERPKGSFSTLEIQRTEQGDSAMYLCASSFSLSGGPQETQYFGPGTRLLVL.

In its sample, this clonotype was seen many times. The chain employs TRBV11-1 and TRBJ2-1; D possibly uses TRBD1 or TRBD2 (6 bases each). Germline V gives CDR1 SGHAT, CDR2 FQDESV (reference sequence). V was shortened by 1 base and J by 2 bases, with 12 bases between the two germline ends. This CDR3 has 16 amino acids. This CDR3 is CASSLEVGGAYNEQFF. For the CDR3, the DNA is TGTGCCAGCAGCTTAGAGGTCGGGGGCGCCTACAATGAGCAGTTCTTC.

This clonotype was recorded at least ten times. The chain carries TRBV5-6 and TRBJ1-3; D is perhaps TRBD1 (5 bases). Germline assignment: CDR1 SGHDT and CDR2 YYEEEE. The germline V and J ends were trimmed by 2 bases and 3 bases, with 18 bases remaining between them. This CDR3 has 17 residues. CDR3 amino acids: CASSFRGTGGVGNTIYF. Written as DNA, the CDR3 is TGTGCCAGCAGCTTTCGCGGTACCGGGGGTGTTGGAAACACCATATATTTT.

The V call is TRBV10-3, the J call TRBJ2-3, with 7 positions matching TRBD1. V dropped 4 bases and J dropped 2; count of bases not matched to a gene: 3. The CDR3 is 14 residues long. Germline V gene sequence: CDR1 ENHRY, CDR2 SYGVKD. The CDR3, as DNA: TGTGCCATCAGTGGGGGACAGTCCACAGATACGCAGTATTTT. It translates to CAISGGQSTDTQYF.

This clonotype was picked up many times. This chain links TRBV4-1 with TRBJ1-6; 8 bases are a match to TRBD1. V lost 6 bases and J lost 5; bases outside the gene matches: 3. The CDR3 length is 14 residues. Germline V gives CDR1 MGHRA, CDR2 YSYEKL. CDR3 in amino acids: CASRSGGNNSPLHF. CDR3 coding DNA: TGCGCCAGCAGATCAGGGGGCAATAATTCACCCCTCCACTTT.

In this sample, this clonotype is medium-sized. The V gene is TRBV6-2 or TRBV6-3, the J gene TRBJ2-5; D ambiguous. The CDR3 has 12 residues. Germline CDR1 MNHEY, CDR2 SVGEGT. V lost 8 bases to trimming and J lost 1 base, with 8 bases between them. The CDR3: CASPPGQETQYF. The CDR3 DNA follows: TGTGCCAGCCCTCCAGGCCAAGAGACCCAGTACTTC.

This clonotype qualifies as large. This chain joins TRBV6-5 and TRBJ2-7, with D possibly matching TRBD1 (6 bases). Germline lookup yields CDR1 MNHEY and CDR2 SVGAGI. Trimming stripped 2 bases from V and 0 bases from J, with 11 bases between. The CDR3 totals 15 residues. The CDR3 coding sequence is TGTGCCAGCAGTTACATGACAGGCAGCTCCTACGAGCAGTACTTC. Translated, it gives CASSYMTGSSYEQYF.

This clonotype came up once. It differs at one base from a far larger clone, so likely a read error. The chain uses TRBV10-3 and TRBJ2-1; no firm D call. V lost 4 bases and J 13 bases, leaving 17 bases between the germline ends. The CDR3 extends over 13 amino acids. The germline CDR1 and CDR2 sequences are ENHRY and SYGVKD. This chain's CDR3 is CAISGLDQETQFF. Here the CDR3 DNA reads TGTGCCATCAGTGGCCTAGATCAAGAGACCCAGTTCTTC.

In its sample, this clonotype is large. The rearrangement joins TRBV10-3 to TRBJ1-3, with unresolved D. The germline gives CDR1 ENHRY, CDR2 SYGVKD. The CDR3 is 15 amino acids. V shed 6 bases and J shed 0 bases, with 12 bases lying between them. The CDR3 is CAISPAIVSGNTIYF. CDR3 in DNA: TGTGCCATCAGCCCAGCCATAGTCTCTGGAAACACCATATATTTT.

This clonotype was seen once. A far larger clone is just one base off, so this is likely a read error. The CDR3 bases are TGTGCCATCAGTGGAACAGGATTCAATCAGCCCCAGCATTTT. It is translated as CAISGTGFNQPQHF. The gene calls are TRBV10-3 and TRBJ1-5, with D perhaps TRBD1 (5 bases). Per the germline V gene, CDR1 is ENHRY and CDR2 is SYGVKD. The V and J ends lost 4 bases and 3 bases respectively, with 10 bases between them. CDR3 length equals 14 residues.

This clonotype came up many times. The chain couples TRBV9 to TRBJ2-3; TRBD2 matches 9 bases. This CDR3 contains 14 residues. Germline loops: CDR1 SGDLS, CDR2 YYNGEE. V dropped 8 bases and J dropped 2; count of bases not matched to a gene: 6. This CDR3 is CASRGGDDTDTQYF. The CDR3 region has the DNA TGTGCCAGTCGCGGGGGGGACGACACAGATACGCAGTATTTT.